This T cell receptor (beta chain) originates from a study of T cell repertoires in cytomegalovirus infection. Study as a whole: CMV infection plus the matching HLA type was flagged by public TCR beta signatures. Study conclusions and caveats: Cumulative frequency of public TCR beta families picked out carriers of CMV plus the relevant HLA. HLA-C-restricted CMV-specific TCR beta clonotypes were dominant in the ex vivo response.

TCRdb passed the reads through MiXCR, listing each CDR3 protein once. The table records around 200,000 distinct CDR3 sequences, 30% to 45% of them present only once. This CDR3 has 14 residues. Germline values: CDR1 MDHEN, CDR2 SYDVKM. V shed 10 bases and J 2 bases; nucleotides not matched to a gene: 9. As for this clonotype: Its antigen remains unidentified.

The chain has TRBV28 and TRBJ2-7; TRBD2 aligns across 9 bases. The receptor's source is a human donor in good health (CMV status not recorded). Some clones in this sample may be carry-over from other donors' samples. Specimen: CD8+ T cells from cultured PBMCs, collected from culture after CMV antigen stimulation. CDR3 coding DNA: TGTGCCATTAGGAGCGGGACTAGCCCCTACGAGCAGTACTTC. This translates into CAIRSGTSPYEQYF.